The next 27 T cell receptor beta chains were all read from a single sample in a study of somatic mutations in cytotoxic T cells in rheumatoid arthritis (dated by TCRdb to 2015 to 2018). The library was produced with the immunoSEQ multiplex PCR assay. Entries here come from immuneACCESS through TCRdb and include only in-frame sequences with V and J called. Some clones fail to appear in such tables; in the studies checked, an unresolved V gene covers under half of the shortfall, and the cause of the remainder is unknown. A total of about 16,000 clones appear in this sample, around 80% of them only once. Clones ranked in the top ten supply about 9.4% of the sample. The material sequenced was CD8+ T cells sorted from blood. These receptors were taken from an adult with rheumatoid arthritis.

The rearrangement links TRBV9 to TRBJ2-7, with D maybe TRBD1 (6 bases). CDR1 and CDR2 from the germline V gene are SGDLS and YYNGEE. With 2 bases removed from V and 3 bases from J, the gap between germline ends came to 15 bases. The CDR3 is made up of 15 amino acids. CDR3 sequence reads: CASSVADRTFYEQYF. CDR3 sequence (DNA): TGTGCCAGCAGCGTCGCCGACAGGACCTTCTACGAGCAGTACTTC.

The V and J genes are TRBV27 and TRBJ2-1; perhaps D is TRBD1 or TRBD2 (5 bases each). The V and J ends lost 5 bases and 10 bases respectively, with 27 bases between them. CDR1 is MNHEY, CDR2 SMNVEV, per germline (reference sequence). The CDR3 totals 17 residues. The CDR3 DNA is TGTGCCAGCAGTCCATTACGGGGCTCAGGGTTCCCGGGCGAGCAGTTCTTC. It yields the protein CASSPLRGSGFPGEQFF.

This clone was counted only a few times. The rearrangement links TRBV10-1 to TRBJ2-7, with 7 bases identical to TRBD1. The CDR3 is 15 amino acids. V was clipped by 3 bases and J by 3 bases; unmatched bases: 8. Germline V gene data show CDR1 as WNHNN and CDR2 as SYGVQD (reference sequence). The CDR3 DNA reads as TGCGCCAGCAGTGATAGGGGCAGGGGGTTCTACGAGCAGTACTTC. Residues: CASSDRGRGFYEQYF.

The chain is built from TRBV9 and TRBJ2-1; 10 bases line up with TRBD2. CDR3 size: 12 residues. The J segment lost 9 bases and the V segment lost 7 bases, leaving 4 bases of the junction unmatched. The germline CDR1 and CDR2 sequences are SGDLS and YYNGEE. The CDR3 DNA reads TGTGCCAGCGGGGGGACTAGCGTTGAGCAGTTCTTC. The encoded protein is CASGGTSVEQFF. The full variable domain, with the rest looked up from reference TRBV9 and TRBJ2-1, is DSGVTQTPKHLITATGQRVTLRCSPRSGDLSVYWYQQSLDQGLQFLIQYYNGEERAKGNILERFSAQQFPDLHSELNLSSLELGDSALYFCASGGTSVEQFFGPGTRLTVL.

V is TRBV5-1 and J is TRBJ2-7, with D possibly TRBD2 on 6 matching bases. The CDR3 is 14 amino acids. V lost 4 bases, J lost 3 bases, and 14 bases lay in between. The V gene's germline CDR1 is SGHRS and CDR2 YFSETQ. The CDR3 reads CASSGGDQFYEQYF. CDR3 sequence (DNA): TGCGCCAGCAGCGGAGGGGACCAGTTCTACGAGCAGTACTTC. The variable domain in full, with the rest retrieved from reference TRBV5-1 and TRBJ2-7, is KAGVTQTPRYLIKTRGQQVTLSCSPISGHRSVSWYQQTPGQGLQFLFEYFSETQRNKGNFPGRFSGRQFSNSRSEMNVSTLELGDSALYLCASSGGDQFYEQYFGPGTRLTVT.

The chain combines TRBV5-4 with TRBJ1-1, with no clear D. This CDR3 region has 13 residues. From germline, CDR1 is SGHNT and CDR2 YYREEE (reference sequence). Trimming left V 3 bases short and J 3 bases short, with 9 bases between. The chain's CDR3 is CASSSVGDTEAFF. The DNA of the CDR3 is TGTGCCAGCAGCTCCGTTGGAGACACTGAAGCTTTCTTT. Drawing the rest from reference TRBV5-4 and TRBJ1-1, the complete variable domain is ETGVTQSPTHLIKTRGQQVTLRCSSQSGHNTVSWYQQALGQGPQFIFQYYREEENGRGNFPPRFSGLQFPNYSSELNVNALELDDSALYLCASSSVGDTEAFFGQGTRLTVV.

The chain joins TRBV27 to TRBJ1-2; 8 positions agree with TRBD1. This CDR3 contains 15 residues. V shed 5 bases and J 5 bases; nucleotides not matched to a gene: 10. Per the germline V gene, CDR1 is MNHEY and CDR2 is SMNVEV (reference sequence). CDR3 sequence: CASSLTTGVGYGYTF. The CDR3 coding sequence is TGTGCCAGCAGTCTGACGACAGGGGTTGGATATGGCTACACCTTC.

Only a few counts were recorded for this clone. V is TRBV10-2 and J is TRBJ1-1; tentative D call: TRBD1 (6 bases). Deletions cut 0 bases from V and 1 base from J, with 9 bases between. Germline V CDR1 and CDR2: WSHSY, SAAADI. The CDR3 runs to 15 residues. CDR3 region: CASSESRGQNTEAFF. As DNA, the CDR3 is TGCGCCAGCAGTGAGTCGAGGGGACAGAACACTGAAGCTTTCTTT.

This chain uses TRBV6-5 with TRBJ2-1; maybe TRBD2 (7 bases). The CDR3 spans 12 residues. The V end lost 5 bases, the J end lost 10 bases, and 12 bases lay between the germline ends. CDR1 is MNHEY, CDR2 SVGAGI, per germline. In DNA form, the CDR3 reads TGTGCCAGCAGTCACGGGGGGCAAGAGCAGTTCTTC. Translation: CASSHGGQEQFF.

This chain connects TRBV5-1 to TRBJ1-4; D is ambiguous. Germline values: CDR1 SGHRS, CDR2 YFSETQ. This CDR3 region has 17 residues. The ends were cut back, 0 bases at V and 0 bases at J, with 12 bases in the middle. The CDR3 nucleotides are TGCGCCAGCAGCTTGGTGGGCAGACTTTCAACTAATGAAAAACTGTTTTTT. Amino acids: CASSLVGRLSTNEKLFF. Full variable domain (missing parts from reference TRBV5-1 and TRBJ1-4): KAGVTQTPRYLIKTRGQQVTLSCSPISGHRSVSWYQQTPGQGLQFLFEYFSETQRNKGNFPGRFSGRQFSNSRSEMNVSTLELGDSALYLCASSLVGRLSTNEKLFFGSGTQLSVL.

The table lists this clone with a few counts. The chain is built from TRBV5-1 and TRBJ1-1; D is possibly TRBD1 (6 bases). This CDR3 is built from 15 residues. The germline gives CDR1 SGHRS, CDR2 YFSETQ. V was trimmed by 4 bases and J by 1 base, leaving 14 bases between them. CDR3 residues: CASSPIRTANTEAFF. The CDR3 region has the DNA TGCGCCAGCAGCCCGATACGGACAGCGAACACTGAAGCTTTCTTT.

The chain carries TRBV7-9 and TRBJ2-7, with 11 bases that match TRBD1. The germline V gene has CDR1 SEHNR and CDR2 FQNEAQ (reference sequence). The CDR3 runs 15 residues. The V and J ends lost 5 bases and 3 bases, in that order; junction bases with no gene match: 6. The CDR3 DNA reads TGTGCCAGCAGCAACCGGGACAGGGGGAACTACGAGCAGTACTTC. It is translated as CASSNRDRGNYEQYF. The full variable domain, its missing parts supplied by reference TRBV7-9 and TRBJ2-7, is DTGVSQNPRHKITKRGQNVTFRCDPISEHNRLYWYRQTLGQGPEFLTYFQNEAQLEKSRLLSDRFSAERPKGSFSTLEIQRTEQGDSAMYLCASSNRDRGNYEQYFGPGTRLTVT.

The CDR3 sequence is CASSKPDGDEQFF. DNA of the CDR3: TGCGCCAGCAGCAAACCGGACGGGGATGAGCAGTTCTTC. The chain couples TRBV5-1 to TRBJ2-1; D perhaps matches TRBD2 (5 bases). The germline V gene has CDR1 SGHRS and CDR2 YFSETQ. The CDR3 has 13 residues. Deletions cut 4 bases from V and 8 bases from J, with 13 bases between.

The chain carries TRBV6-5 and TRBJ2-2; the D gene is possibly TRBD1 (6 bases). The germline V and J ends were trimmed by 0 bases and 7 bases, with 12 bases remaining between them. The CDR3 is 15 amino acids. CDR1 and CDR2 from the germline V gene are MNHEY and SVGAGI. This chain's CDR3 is CASSYSRGLGGELFF. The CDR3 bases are TGTGCCAGCAGTTACTCAAGGGGGTTGGGCGGGGAGCTGTTTTTT.

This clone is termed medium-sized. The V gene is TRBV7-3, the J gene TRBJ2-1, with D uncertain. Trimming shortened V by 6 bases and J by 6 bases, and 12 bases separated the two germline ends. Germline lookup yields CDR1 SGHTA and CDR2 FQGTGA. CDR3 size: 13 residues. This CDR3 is CASRASTSNEQFF. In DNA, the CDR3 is TGTGCCAGCAGGGCATCTACCTCCAATGAGCAGTTCTTC.

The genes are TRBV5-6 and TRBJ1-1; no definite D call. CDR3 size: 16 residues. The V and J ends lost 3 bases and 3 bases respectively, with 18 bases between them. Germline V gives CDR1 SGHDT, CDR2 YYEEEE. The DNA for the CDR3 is TGTGCCAGCAGCTCAACAGAAGGAGGGATAGACACTGAAGCTTTCTTT. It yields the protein CASSSTEGGIDTEAFF.

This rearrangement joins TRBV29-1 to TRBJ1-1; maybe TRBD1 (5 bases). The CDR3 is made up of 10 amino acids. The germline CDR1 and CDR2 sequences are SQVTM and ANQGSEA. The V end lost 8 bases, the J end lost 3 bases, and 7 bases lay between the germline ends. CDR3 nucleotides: TGCAGCACCAGGGACACTGAAGCTTTCTTT. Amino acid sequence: CSTRDTEAFF. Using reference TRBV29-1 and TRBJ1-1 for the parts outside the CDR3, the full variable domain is SAVISQKPSRDICQRGTSLTIQCQVDSQVTMMFWYRQQPGQSLTLIATANQGSEATYESGFVIDKFPISRPNLTFSTLTVSNMSPEDSSIYLCSTRDTEAFFGQGTRLTVV.

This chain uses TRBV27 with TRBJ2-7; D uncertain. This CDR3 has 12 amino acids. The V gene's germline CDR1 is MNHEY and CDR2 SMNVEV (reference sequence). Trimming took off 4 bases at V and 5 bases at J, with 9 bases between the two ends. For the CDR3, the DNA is TGTGCCAGCAGTTCGACTCGGAACGAGCAGTACTTC. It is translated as CASSSTRNEQYF.

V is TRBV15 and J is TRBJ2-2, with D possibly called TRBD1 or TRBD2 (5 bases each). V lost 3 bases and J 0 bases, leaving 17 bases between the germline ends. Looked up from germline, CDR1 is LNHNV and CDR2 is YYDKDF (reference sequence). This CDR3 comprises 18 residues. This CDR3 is CATSRDRDPISNTGELFF. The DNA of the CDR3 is TGTGCCACCAGCAGGGACCGGGACCCCATTTCGAACACCGGGGAGCTGTTTTTT.

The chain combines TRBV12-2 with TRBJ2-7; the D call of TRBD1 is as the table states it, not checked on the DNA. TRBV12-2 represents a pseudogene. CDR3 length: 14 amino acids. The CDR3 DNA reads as TGTGCAAGTCGCTCCGGACAGGGGTTCGACGAGCAGTACTTC. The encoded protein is CASRSGQGFDEQYF.

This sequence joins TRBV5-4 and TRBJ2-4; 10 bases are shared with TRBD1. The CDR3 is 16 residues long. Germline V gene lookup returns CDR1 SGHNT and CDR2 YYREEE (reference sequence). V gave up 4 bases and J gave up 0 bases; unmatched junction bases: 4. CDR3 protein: CASSARDRGAKNIQYF. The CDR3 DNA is TGTGCCAGCAGCGCCCGGGACAGGGGAGCCAAAAACATTCAGTACTTC.

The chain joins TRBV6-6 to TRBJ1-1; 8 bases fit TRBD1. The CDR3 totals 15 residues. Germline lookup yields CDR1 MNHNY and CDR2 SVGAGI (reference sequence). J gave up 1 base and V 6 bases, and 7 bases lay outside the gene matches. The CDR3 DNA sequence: TGTGCCAGCAGCTATAAACAGGGGGAGAACACTGAAGCTTTCTTT. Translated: CASSYKQGENTEAFF.

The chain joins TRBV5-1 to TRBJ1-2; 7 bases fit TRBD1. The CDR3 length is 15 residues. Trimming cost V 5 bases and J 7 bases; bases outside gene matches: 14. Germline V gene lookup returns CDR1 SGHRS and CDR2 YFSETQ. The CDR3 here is CASSERDSLTSGYTF. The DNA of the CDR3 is TGCGCCAGCAGTGAGAGGGACAGCCTAACTTCTGGCTACACCTTC.

The CDR3 sequence: CSVESGRGGIYNEQFF. The CDR3 DNA sequence: TGCAGCGTTGAATCGGGGCGGGGGGGAATCTACAATGAGCAGTTCTTC. This chain links TRBV29-1 with TRBJ2-1; 9 nucleotides agree with TRBD2. CDR1 is SQVTM, CDR2 ANQGSEA, per germline. V lost 2 bases to trimming and J lost 3 bases; unmatched junction nucleotides: 8. This CDR3 is 16 amino acids long.

In DNA form, the CDR3 reads TGTGCCATCCCTCTCAAAGCGAACACCGGGGAGCTGTTTTTT. This encodes CAIPLKANTGELFF. The chain uses TRBV10-3 and TRBJ2-2, with D uncertain. CDR1 ENHRY and CDR2 SYGVKD come from the germline V gene. The V and J ends lost 8 bases and 0 bases respectively, with 10 bases between them. This CDR3 has 14 residues.

DNA for the CDR3: TGTGCCACTAGCGGGGGGGCCTACAATGAGCAGTTCTTC. Protein sequence: CATSGGAYNEQFF. The chain is built from TRBV9 and TRBJ2-1; 12 bases are a match to TRBD2. The CDR3 loop spans 13 amino acids. CDR1 and CDR2 from the germline V gene are SGDLS and YYNGEE. V shed 9 bases, J shed 2 bases, and the junction held 0 bases outside the gene matches.

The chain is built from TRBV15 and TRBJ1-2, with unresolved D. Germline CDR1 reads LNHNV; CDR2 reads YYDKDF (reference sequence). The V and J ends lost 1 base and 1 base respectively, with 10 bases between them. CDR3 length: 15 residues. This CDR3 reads CATSRGLTSNYGYTF. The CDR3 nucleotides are TGTGCCACCAGCAGAGGCCTTACGAGTAACTATGGCTACACCTTC.